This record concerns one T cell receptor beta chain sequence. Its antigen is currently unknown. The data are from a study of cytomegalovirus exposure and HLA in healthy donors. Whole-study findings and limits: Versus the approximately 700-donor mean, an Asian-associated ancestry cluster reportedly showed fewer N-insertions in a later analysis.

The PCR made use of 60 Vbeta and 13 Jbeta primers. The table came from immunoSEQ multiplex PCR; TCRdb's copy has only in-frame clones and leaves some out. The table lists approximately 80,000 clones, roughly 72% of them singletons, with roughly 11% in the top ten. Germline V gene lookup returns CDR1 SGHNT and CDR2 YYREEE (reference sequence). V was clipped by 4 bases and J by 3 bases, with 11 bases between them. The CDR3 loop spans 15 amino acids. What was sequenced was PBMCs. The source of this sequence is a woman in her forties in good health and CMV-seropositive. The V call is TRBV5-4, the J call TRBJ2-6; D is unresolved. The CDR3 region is CASSPPTVGANVLTF. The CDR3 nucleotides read TGTGCCAGCAGCCCCCCGACTGTTGGGGCCAACGTCCTGACTTTC.